Included here is one T cell receptor (beta chain) sequence, with context. The specificity of this receptor is unknown. No per-base quality is available; no much larger clone lies one base away. Donors formed part of the validation cohort, which comprised over a hundred subjects and was distinct from the first cohort of under 750 subjects. The data were obtained in a study of cytomegalovirus exposure and HLA in healthy donors (dated by TCRdb to about 2017). Regarding the research as a whole: According to a later analysis, the 120 or so validation repertoires were produced on the same platform as the 666 repertoires of the first cohort. The aim of the study was to test whether cataloging public T cell receptors could identify signatures of past pathogen exposure. A separate validation cohort of more than 100 different subjects was used in addition to the approximately 700-subject first cohort. The study combined high-throughput TCR immunosequencing, statistical association of individual TCRs with disease status, and machine learning to predict cytomegalovirus infection status. Results the study describes overall, beyond this receptor: Across donors, most TCR sequences were observed very rarely, whereas some public TCRs were present in many individuals. In the study, around 150 TCR beta chains were listed as associated with cytomegalovirus. The classifier was reported to diagnose cytomegalovirus status with high specificity and sensitivity in both the original and validation cohorts. According to the authors, the approach could potentially be generalized to other disease states and immunological phenotypes. Three of the identified cytomegalovirus-associated TCR beta chains were confirmed in vitro to be specific for cytomegalovirus antigens. A later analysis found that TCRs clustered in the first cohort also tended to co-occur in the 130 or so validation repertoires, with approximately 95% of cluster scores above 0. A later analysis lacked HLA typing for the validation cohort, so it scored co-occurrence in that cohort across all 110 or so repertoires.

Library construction relied on the immunoSEQ multiplex PCR assay. In the source study's methods: A statistical classification framework was developed to diagnose cytomegalovirus status using the catalog of TCR beta chain sequences. TCRdb stores this immuneACCESS table with in-frame sequences only. Part of the clones is absent; in the studies checked, under half of the shortfall reflects unresolved V genes, and no reason is known for the rest. For V, J and clone size, that table is used; D and trimming come from the DNA. The sample table lists a few hundred thousand clones, 80% to 90% of them with a count of one. 0.83% of the sample is in the top ten clones. The CDR3 goes from the cysteine to the phenylalanine over 15 residues. Of the read, only the CDR3 DNA is kept; its 45 bases are in frame from base 1. V is pared back by 0 bases and J by 6 bases, with 15 bases lying between the germline termini. CDR1 GTSNPN and CDR2 SVGIG were looked up in the germline V gene (reference sequence).

The sequence links TRBV30 to TRBJ2-1, with a weak D call of TRBD1 (6 bases match). Sequenced material: PBMCs. The clonotype was recovered from a woman aged 18-29 years in good health and CMV-seronegative. CDR3 region: CAWSVHRTAANEQFF. The nucleotide sequence reads TGTGCCTGGAGTGTACATAGGACAGCGGCCAATGAGCAGTTCTTC. Where the CDR3 stops, the reference TRBV30 and TRBJ2-1 genes take over; the full variable domain is SQTIHQWPATLVQPVGSPLSLECTVEGTSNPNLYWYRQAAGRGLQLLFYSVGIGQISSEVPQNLSASRPQDRQFILSSKKLLLSDSGFYLCAWSVHRTAANEQFFGPGTRLTVL.